This T cell receptor (beta chain) was captured by sequencing in a study of vaccination and CD4 T cells after COVID-19. Only a few counts were recorded for this clonotype. The antigen remains unidentified. Documented treatment: 10-day PBMC culture with coronavirus spike peptide pools or control peptides (ViraFEST assay). CD4+ T cells that had been cultured provided DNA sequenced with the Oncomine TCR Beta short-read assay. TCRdb re-called the PCR reads through MiXCR, storing one row per CDR3 protein. The sample includes 13,000 or so distinct CDR3 sequences, roughly 73% of them seen just once. Germline lookup yields CDR1 SEHNR and CDR2 FQNEAQ (reference sequence). This CDR3 contains 14 residues. The V gene lost 5 bases and the J gene lost 7 bases, with 15 bases spanning the gap.

The chain joins TRBV7-9 to TRBJ1-5; weak D call: TRBD1 (5 bases). Sequencing input: CD4+ T cells from blood, cultured in vitro. The sequence was obtained from a human donor who had recovered from COVID-19. The CDR3: CASSPDLGEQPQHF. The CDR3 DNA follows: TGTGCCAGCAGCCCCGACCTAGGGGAACAGCCCCAGCATTTT. Looking up the rest from reference TRBV7-9 and TRBJ1-5 gives the full variable domain: DTGVSQNPRHKITKRGQNVTFRCDPISEHNRLYWYRQTLGQGPEFLTYFQNEAQLEKSRLLSDRFSAERPKGSFSTLEIQRTEQGDSAMYLCASSPDLGEQPQHFGDGTRLSIL.